A single sample gave rise to the 11 T cell receptor beta chains below, sequenced in a study of identical twins. Each CDR3 protein gets one entry after TCRdb re-called the 5' RACE reads with MiXCR. The profile shows 540,000 or so distinct CDR3 sequences, around 22% of them singletons. These sequences were also reported in another study, on yellow fever vaccine responses in identical twins.

Sequences were obtained from CD4+ T cells sorted from blood. All receptors derive from a woman between 18 and 29 years old in good health.

This chain connects TRBV18 to TRBJ2-5, with 14 positions matching TRBD2. V trimming: 0 bases; J trimming: 1 base; junction bases outside the gene matches: 7. Per germline, CDR1 KGHSH and CDR2 LQKENI. The CDR3 spans 19 residues. The CDR3 DNA is TGTGCCAGCTCACCACCCAGGGGACTAGCGGGGGTCGGCCAAGAGACCCAGTACTTC. It translates to CASSPPRGLAGVGQETQYF.

V and J are TRBV27 and TRBJ1-3; TRBD1 agrees at 7 bases. CDR1 is MNHEY and CDR2 is SMNVEV in the germline V gene (reference sequence). The CDR3 sequence is 15 residues long. Trimming removed 4 bases from V and 3 bases from J; junction bases left unmatched: 6. CDR3 amino acids: CASSSRGRLGNTIYF. The CDR3 coding sequence is TGTGCCAGCAGTTCGAGGGGGCGGCTTGGAAACACCATATATTTT.

The genes are TRBV4-1 and TRBJ2-1; TRBD1 or TRBD2 may be the D gene (5 bases each). CDR3 length: 17 amino acids. V was shortened by 1 base and J by 9 bases, with 22 bases between the two germline ends. In germline, CDR1 is MGHRA, CDR2 YSYEKL. The CDR3, as DNA: TGCGCCAGCAGCCAAGTGTTGGGGACCACGGCAGGGAGTGAGCAGTTCTTC. This translates into CASSQVLGTTAGSEQFF.

The J gene is TRBJ2-7, the V gene TRBV10-3; 10 nucleotides align to TRBD1. CDR1 is ENHRY and CDR2 is SYGVKD in the germline V gene. V was clipped by 2 bases and J by 1 base; unmatched bases: 8. CDR3 length: 17 residues. The CDR3, as DNA: TGTGCCATCAGTGAGGAGGCCCGGGACAGGGGTTCCTACGAGCAGTACTTC. It is translated as CAISEEARDRGSYEQYF.

This clonotype turned up a few times. The V call is TRBV10-3, the J call TRBJ1-6; no clear D gene. The length of the CDR3 is 14 residues. V lost 3 bases, J lost 7 bases, and 10 bases lay in between. The germline gives CDR1 ENHRY, CDR2 SYGVKD. The CDR3 loop is CAISERAENSPLHF. DNA for the CDR3: TGTGCCATCAGTGAACGGGCCGAGAATTCACCCCTCCACTTT.

This clonotype was seen ten or more times. The chain joins TRBV12-3 or TRBV12-4 to TRBJ1-6, with D perhaps matching TRBD1 (6 bases). V lost 5 bases to trimming and J lost 4 bases, with 12 bases between them. The CDR3 covers 15 residues. CDR3 coding DNA: TGTGCCAGCAGTCCGAGACAGGCTTATAATTCACCCCTCCACTTT. Translated: CASSPRQAYNSPLHF.

This clonotype was seen more than once but under ten times. A much larger clone differs from this one at a single base, so this may be a read error. The chain recombines TRBV12-3 or TRBV12-4 with TRBJ1-6, with 9 bases that match TRBD1. The CDR3 is 14 amino acids. V trimming: 7 bases; J trimming: 9 bases; junction bases outside the gene matches: 7. CDR3 sequence: CASTSGTGTSPLHF. CDR3 DNA: TGTGCCAGCACCTCCGGGACAGGGACTTCACCCCTCCACTTT.

V is TRBV9 and J is TRBJ2-5; a weak D match, TRBD2 (5 bases). CDR3 length equals 15 residues. Germline CDR1 is SGDLS and CDR2 is YYNGEE. Between the trimmed V and J ends, which lost 0 bases and 2 bases, there was a span of 11 bases. CDR3 loop: CASSVGIGMQETQYF. The CDR3, as DNA: TGTGCCAGCAGCGTAGGGATCGGGATGCAAGAGACCCAGTACTTC.

This clonotype has only a few counts. The V and J genes are TRBV20-1 and TRBJ2-1; 7 positions agree with TRBD2. From germline, CDR1 is DFQATT and CDR2 SNEGSKA (reference sequence). CDR3 length: 14 residues. V gave up 3 bases and J gave up 13 bases; unmatched junction bases: 15. The CDR3 DNA reads as TGCAGTGCTAGCCTCCCACCGACTAGCCGGGACCAGTTCTTC. This codes for CSASLPPTSRDQFF.

J is TRBJ2-5 and V is TRBV7-9, with D perhaps matching TRBD1 (6 bases). The CDR3 consists of 15 residues. V dropped 5 bases and J dropped 4 bases, with 17 bases sitting between them. In germline, CDR1 is SEHNR, CDR2 FQNEAQ (reference sequence). The CDR3 reads CASSHIQGWRETQYF. In nucleotides, the CDR3 is TGTGCCAGCAGCCATATACAGGGATGGCGAGAGACCCAGTACTTC.

The rearrangement uses TRBV20-1 and TRBJ2-2, with a tentative D call TRBD2 (7 bases). The germline V and J ends were trimmed by 5 bases and 5 bases, with 15 bases remaining between them. The CDR3 length is 14 residues. The V gene's germline CDR1 is DFQATT and CDR2 SNEGSKA (reference sequence). As DNA, the CDR3 is TGCAGTGCTCAGGGGAGGGGTGGGACCGGGGAGCTGTTTTTT. As protein: CSAQGRGGTGELFF.